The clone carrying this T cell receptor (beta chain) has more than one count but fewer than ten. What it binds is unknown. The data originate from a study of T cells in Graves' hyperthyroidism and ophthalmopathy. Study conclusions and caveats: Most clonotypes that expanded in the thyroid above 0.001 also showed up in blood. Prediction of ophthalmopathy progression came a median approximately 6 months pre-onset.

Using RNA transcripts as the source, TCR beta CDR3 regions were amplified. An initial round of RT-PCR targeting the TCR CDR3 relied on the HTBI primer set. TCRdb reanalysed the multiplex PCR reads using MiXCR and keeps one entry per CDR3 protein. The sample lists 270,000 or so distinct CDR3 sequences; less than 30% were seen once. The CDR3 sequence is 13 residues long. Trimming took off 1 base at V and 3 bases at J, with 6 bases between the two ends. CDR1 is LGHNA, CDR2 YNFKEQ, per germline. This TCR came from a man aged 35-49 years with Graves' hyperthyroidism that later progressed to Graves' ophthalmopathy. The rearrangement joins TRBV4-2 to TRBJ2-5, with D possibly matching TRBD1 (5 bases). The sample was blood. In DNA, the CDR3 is TGTGCCAGCAGCCAAGGACAGAAAGAGACCCAGTACTTC. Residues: CASSQGQKETQYF.